The rows below give T cell receptor beta chains drawn from one sample of a study of T cell responses to AZD1222 COVID-19 vaccine. Assay used: immunoSEQ multiplex PCR; TCRdb lists only in-frame clones, some missing. The sample lists about 21,000 clones, roughly 80% occurring once. The sample was peripheral blood, taken on day 0 of AZD1222 vaccination. The receptor source for this set is an adult in good health. The CDR3 runs from the conserved cysteine through the conserved F or W. D genes are given only for firm matches. Expanded clones get a size class; other rows say once, few or many, or leave the size out.

cdr3_aa | cdr3_nt | d_call | j_call | v_call | clone_size
CASSYYGGLAEAFF | TGTGCCAGCAGTTACTACGGGGGGTTAGCTGAAGCTTTCTTT | NA | TRBJ1-1 | TRBV6-5 | NA
CASSPSGRADTQYF | TGTGCCAGCAGCCCTAGCGGACGGGCAGATACGCAGTATTTT | TRBD2 | TRBJ2-3 | TRBV14 | NA
CASSRAADTQYF | TGTGCCAGCAGTCGAGCGGCTGATACGCAGTATTTT | NA | TRBJ2-3 | TRBV11-1 | NA
CASSKAGMDRVCAVDAYEQYF | TGTGCCAGCAGCAAAGCGGGTATGGACAGGGTCTGTGCGGTTGACGCCTACGAGCAGTACTTC | NA | TRBJ2-7 | TRBV21-1 | NA
CASSIGGSEQYF | TGTGCCAGTAGTATAGGCGGTTCCGAGCAGTACTTC | NA | TRBJ2-7 | TRBV19 | NA
CASRSKTTSTDTQYF | TGTGCCAGCAGGAGTAAGACGACTAGCACAGATACGCAGTATTTT | NA | TRBJ2-3 | TRBV2 | NA
CASSYEPGGPYEQYF | TGTGCCAGCAGTTACGAACCTGGAGGACCCTACGAGCAGTACTTC | NA | TRBJ2-7 | TRBV6-5 | NA
CASSRPQGTEAFF | TGTGCCAGCAGCCGACCACAGGGCACTGAAGCTTTCTTT | NA | TRBJ1-1 | TRBV11-2 | NA
CASSLVQGSSGYTF | TGTGCCAGCAGTTTAGTACAGGGATCGTCCGGCTACACCTTC | NA | TRBJ1-2 | TRBV27 | NA
CATSSMTRGYGYTF | TGTGCCACCTCATCCATGACCCGTGGCTATGGCTACACCTTC | NA | TRBJ1-2 | TRBV15 | NA
CASSQTGGEYSNQPQHF | TGTGCCAGCAGTCAAACAGGGGGCGAGTATAGCAATCAGCCCCAGCATTTT | TRBD1 | TRBJ1-5 | TRBV7-9 | NA
CASTQGTYEQYF | TGTGCCAGCACCCAGGGGACCTACGAGCAGTACTTC | NA | TRBJ2-7 | TRBV28 | NA
CASSLQGLDTEAFF | TGTGCCAGCAGTCTCCAGGGGTTAGACACTGAAGCTTTCTTT | NA | TRBJ1-1 | TRBV2 | NA
CASSLGQIEKLFF | TGTGCCAGCAGCTTGGGACAAATTGAAAAACTGTTTTTT | NA | TRBJ1-4 | TRBV5-8 | NA
CASSPGYSGVGGHTQYF | TGCGCCAGCAGCCCCGGTTACAGCGGGGTCGGGGGACATACGCAGTATTTT | TRBD2 | TRBJ2-3 | TRBV5-1 | NA
CASSAPGSGSYNEQFF | TGTGCCAGCAGCGCCCCCGGGTCGGGCTCCTACAATGAGCAGTTCTTC | NA | TRBJ2-1 | TRBV9 | NA
CASGIQGSGNTIYF | TGTGCCAGCGGAATACAGGGGTCTGGAAACACCATATATTTT | TRBD1 | TRBJ1-3 | TRBV28 | NA
CAIRSTGPPTALHF | TGTGCCATCAGATCGACAGGGCCCCCGACAGCCCTCCACTTT | TRBD1 | TRBJ1-6 | TRBV10-3 | once
CASSIEAGQTYEQYF | TGTGCCAGCAGCATTGAAGCGGGCCAGACCTACGAGCAGTACTTC | NA | TRBJ2-7 | TRBV9 | NA
CASRPGLAGLNEQFF | TGTGCCAGCAGGCCAGGACTAGCGGGGCTCAATGAGCAGTTCTTC | TRBD2 | TRBJ2-1 | TRBV28 | NA
CAWSLDGYNEQFF | TGTGCCTGGAGTTTGGACGGTTACAATGAGCAGTTCTTC | NA | TRBJ2-1 | TRBV30 | once
CASSWGDGYTGELFF | TGTGCCAGCAGCTGGGGGGACGGATACACCGGGGAGCTGTTTTTT | NA | TRBJ2-2 | TRBV5-6 | NA
CAWSVVGGTGELFF | TGTGCCTGGAGTGTTGTAGGCGGCACCGGGGAGCTGTTTTTT | NA | TRBJ2-2 | TRBV30 | NA
CASSLWTGPDEQYF | TGTGCCAGCAGTTTATGGACGGGGCCGGACGAGCAGTACTTC | NA | TRBJ2-7 | TRBV28 | NA
CASSFTGSTYNSPLHF | TGCGCCAGCAGCTTTACAGGCTCTACATATAATTCACCCCTCCACTTT | NA | TRBJ1-6 | TRBV5-1 | NA
CASSQGLEYF | TGTGCCAGCAGTCAAGGACTGGAGTACTTC | NA | TRBJ2-7 | TRBV28 | NA
CASSPNGRVNTEAFF | TGTGCCAGCAGTCCCAACGGACGGGTGAACACTGAAGCTTTCTTT | NA | TRBJ1-1 | TRBV28 | NA
CASSQQGWGKNKQTQYF | TGTGCCAGCAGCCAACAAGGGTGGGGAAAAAATAAGCAGACCCAGTACTTC | NA | TRBJ2-5 | TRBV4-2 | NA
CASSIDWGTANTEAFF | TGTGCCAGTAGTATAGATTGGGGGACGGCGAACACTGAAGCTTTCTTT | NA | TRBJ1-1 | TRBV19 | NA
CASKRESNQPQHF | TGTGCCAGCAAGAGGGAGAGCAATCAGCCCCAGCATTTT | NA | TRBJ1-5 | TRBV6-5 | few
CASLFRGAGANVLTF | TGTGCCAGCCTATTCAGGGGCGCTGGGGCCAACGTCCTGACTTTC | NA | TRBJ2-6 | TRBV19 | NA
CASNEGGGQPQHF | TGTGCCAGCAACGAAGGGGGCGGTCAGCCCCAGCATTTT | TRBD1 | TRBJ1-5 | TRBV6-5 | NA
CAISETGRQETQYF | TGTGCCATCAGTGAGACAGGGAGACAAGAGACCCAGTACTTC | NA | TRBJ2-5 | TRBV10-3 | NA
CASSLSGVSPQHF | TGTGCCAGCAGTTTATCGGGGGTTTCACCCCAGCATTTT | NA | TRBJ1-5 | TRBV28 | few
CASSEAQQIYGYTF | TGTGCCAGCAGTGAAGCTCAACAGATCTATGGCTACACCTTC | NA | TRBJ1-2 | TRBV2 | NA
CASSFPDRGTGELFF | TGTGCCAGCAGCTTCCCGGACAGGGGTACCGGGGAGCTGTTTTTT | TRBD1 | TRBJ2-2 | TRBV7-9 | NA
CASSHGRNTEAFF | TGCGCCAGCAGCCATGGGAGGAACACTGAAGCTTTCTTT | NA | TRBJ1-1 | TRBV4-3 | NA
CASSDPGTSGYEQYF | TGCGCCAGCAGTGATCCCGGGACTAGCGGCTACGAGCAGTACTTC | TRBD2 | TRBJ2-7 | TRBV10-2 | NA
CASSYSTSTDTQYF | TGTGCCAGCAGTTACTCGACTAGCACAGATACGCAGTATTTT | NA | TRBJ2-3 | TRBV6-6 | NA
CASRAGFTGELFF | TGTGCCAGCCGGGCGGGATTCACCGGGGAGCTGTTTTTT | NA | TRBJ2-2 | TRBV6-5 | once
CASSHTGLGANVLTF | TGTGCCAGCAGCCACACTGGACTCGGGGCCAACGTCCTGACTTTC | NA | TRBJ2-6 | TRBV7-9 | NA
CAWSKEYYQPQHF | TGTGCCTGGAGTAAGGAGTACTATCAGCCCCAGCATTTT | NA | TRBJ1-5 | TRBV30 | NA
CASMTSGATDTQYF | TGTGCCAGTATGACTAGCGGGGCGACAGATACGCAGTATTTT | TRBD2 | TRBJ2-3 | TRBV19 | NA
CASSLRAGLGNEQFF | TGTGCCAGCAGTTTGCGAGCGGGATTAGGAAATGAGCAGTTCTTC | TRBD2 | TRBJ2-1 | TRBV27 | once
CASSVDGGFSGELFF | TGTGCCAGCAGCGTAGACGGGGGGTTTAGCGGGGAGCTGTTTTTT | TRBD2 | TRBJ2-2 | TRBV9 | NA
CASSLGLARETQYF | TGTGCCAGCAGCTTAGGCCTCGCGAGGGAGACCCAGTACTTC | NA | TRBJ2-5 | TRBV13 | NA
CASSLLGYEQYF | TGTGCCAGCAGCCTACTAGGCTACGAGCAGTACTTC | NA | TRBJ2-7 | TRBV12-3/TRBV12-4 | NA
CAHAWGAENIQYF | TGTGCCCACGCGTGGGGGGCGGAAAACATTCAGTACTTC | NA | TRBJ2-4 | TRBV6-6 | NA
CASSQRYPRFVDEQYF | TGTGCCAGCAGCCAAAGGTATCCACGGTTCGTGGACGAGCAGTACTTC | NA | TRBJ2-7 | TRBV5-6 | NA
CASSPPPSANEQFF | TGTGCCAGCTCACCACCGCCTAGCGCAAATGAGCAGTTCTTC | NA | TRBJ2-1 | TRBV18 | NA
CASSLSLVSPQHF | TGTGCCAGCAGTTTATCGTTGGTCAGCCCCCAGCATTTT | NA | TRBJ1-5 | TRBV27 | NA
CATGQALTGEQYF | TGTGCCACCGGACAGGCCCTCACGGGCGAGCAGTACTTC | TRBD1 | TRBJ2-7 | TRBV19 | NA
CASSLGTGTTNTQYF | TGTGCCAGCAGCTTGGGAACAGGGACCACAAATACGCAGTATTTT | NA | TRBJ2-3 | TRBV11-3 | NA
CASSQDPLGSYNEQFF | TGTGCCAGCAGCCAAGACCCCCTCGGGTCTTACAATGAGCAGTTCTTC | NA | TRBJ2-1 | TRBV3-1/TRBV3-2 | NA